These 14 T cell receptor beta chains were all obtained from the same sample, sequenced in a study of technical replicates of blood from a handful of donors. Only in-frame clones appear in the TCRdb table, and some are missing; sequencing was by immunoSEQ multiplex PCR. The top ten clones hold more than 4.5% of a sample with over 50,000 clones, around 87% of them seen once. The sample consisted of PBMCs. These receptors were obtained from a human donor in good health. Some clones in this sample may be carry-over from other donors' samples.

The sample holds one count of this clone. The CDR3 DNA follows: TGTGCCAGCAGCCAGCGGGACCCCCGTGGGGATACGCAGTATTTT. Translating it yields CASSQRDPRGDTQYF. V and J are TRBV27 and TRBJ2-3; 7 bases map to TRBD2. The V segment lost 6 bases and the J segment 6 bases; nucleotides outside the gene matches: 12. CDR1 MNHEY and CDR2 SMNVEV come from the germline V gene (reference sequence). The CDR3 consists of 15 residues.

The chain employs TRBV6-5 and TRBJ2-5; no clear D. The CDR3 sequence is 13 residues long. Per the germline V gene, CDR1 is MNHEY and CDR2 is SVGAGI. Trimming cost V 5 bases and J 4 bases, with 11 bases left between them. Written as DNA, the CDR3 is TGTGCCAGCAGTCAACGGGTGGGAGAGACCCAGTACTTC. It translates to CASSQRVGETQYF.

This rearrangement joins TRBV7-9 to TRBJ1-2; D is unclear. Trimming removed 5 bases from V and 3 bases from J, with 10 bases in between. The CDR3 length is 13 residues. The germline V gene has CDR1 SEHNR and CDR2 FQNEAQ (reference sequence). The CDR3 bases are TGTGCCAGCAGCCCGACTAGTGACTATGGCTACACCTTC. As protein: CASSPTSDYGYTF.

The rearrangement joins TRBV6-6 to TRBJ2-1; D is unclear. This CDR3 is built from 10 residues. Trimming took off 8 bases at V and 8 bases at J, with 7 bases between the two ends. The germline gives CDR1 MNHNY, CDR2 SVGAGI (reference sequence). Written as DNA, the CDR3 is TGTGCCAGCGGGCCGGATGAGCAGTTCTTC. It is translated as CASGPDEQFF.

In the case of this clone: The junction differs from germline at one of its ends, possibly a read error. The chain has TRBV28 and TRBJ1-1, with 8 bases identical to TRBD1. CDR3 length: 12 residues. Germline assignment: CDR1 MDHEN and CDR2 SYDVKM. This CDR3 reads CACSRGPTEAFF. The CDR3 nucleotides are TGTGCCTGCAGCAGGGGGCCCACTGAAGCTTTCTTT.

The chain couples TRBV7-9 to TRBJ2-7; the D is unclear. The germline CDR1 and CDR2 sequences are SEHNR and FQNEAQ (reference sequence). This CDR3 has 14 amino acids. V lost 2 bases to trimming and J lost 3 bases, with 11 bases between them. The CDR3 sequence is CASSLYGIGYEQYF. The CDR3 DNA reads as TGTGCCAGCAGCTTATACGGTATTGGCTACGAGCAGTACTTC.

The chain is built from TRBV25-1 and TRBJ1-3; D possibly corresponds to TRBD1 (6 bases). Between the trimmed V and J ends, which lost 3 bases and 10 bases, there was a span of 13 bases. The CDR3 has 13 amino acids. Germline CDR1 reads MGHDK; CDR2 reads SYGVNS. The CDR3 loop is CASSEGARPTIYF. The CDR3 DNA reads TGTGCCAGCAGTGAGGGGGCCCGACCTACCATATATTTT. The variable domain in full, completed from reference TRBV25-1 and TRBJ1-3, reads EADIYQTPRYLVIGTGKKITLECSQTMGHDKMYWYQQDPGMELHLIHYSYGVNSTEKGDLSSESTVSRIRTEHFPLTLESARPSHTSQYLCASSEGARPTIYFGEGSWLTVV.

This rearrangement joins TRBV4-2 to TRBJ2-3; D is possibly TRBD2 (5 bases). V shed 1 base and J shed 7 bases, with 12 bases lying between them. CDR3 length equals 14 residues. From germline, CDR1 is LGHNA and CDR2 YNFKEQ. CDR3: CASSQASSAYTQYF. In nucleotides, the CDR3 is TGTGCCAGCAGCCAAGCTAGTAGCGCCTATACGCAGTATTTT.

The chain recombines TRBV11-2 with TRBJ2-5; 12 bases fit TRBD2. After removal of 4 bases from V and 5 bases from J, the junction contained 5 bases not matched to a gene. The CDR3 runs 15 residues. From germline, CDR1 is SGHAT and CDR2 FQNNGV. As DNA, the CDR3 is TGTGCCAGCAGCTCTAGCGGGAGGGCCGGGGAGACCCAGTACTTC. Translation: CASSSSGRAGETQYF.

CDR3 nucleotide sequence: TGTGCCAGGTTTCGAGGGGGTAGTGACAATCAGCCCCAGCATTTT. This sequence encodes CARFRGGSDNQPQHF. This chain uses TRBV6-5 with TRBJ1-5; D is perhaps TRBD1 (6 bases). The V end was cut by 9 bases, the J end by 3 bases, with 18 bases between. Germline-derived CDR1 and CDR2 are MNHEY and SVGAGI. The CDR3 sequence is 15 residues long.

The chain joins TRBV30 to TRBJ2-2; D is possibly TRBD2 (7 bases). The CDR3 has 15 amino acids. V lost 3 bases and J 5 bases, leaving 16 bases between the germline ends. Looked up from germline, CDR1 is GTSNPN and CDR2 is SVGIG (reference sequence). CDR3 nucleotide sequence: TGTGCCTGGAGCAAAGGGGGGGAGAAAACCGGGGAGCTGTTTTTT. This encodes CAWSKGGEKTGELFF.

This chain connects TRBV4-3 to TRBJ2-1; 7 bases fit TRBD1. Germline CDR1 reads LGHNA; CDR2 reads YSLEER. With 1 base clipped from V and 1 base from J, the junction kept 4 bases outside the gene matches. This CDR3 region has 16 residues. The CDR3 sequence is CASSQATDRSYNEQFF. The CDR3 DNA reads as TGCGCCAGCAGCCAAGCTACGGACAGGTCCTACAATGAGCAGTTCTTC.

This clone occurred once. The rearrangement uses TRBV4-1 and TRBJ2-2; TRBD2 aligns across 13 bases. CDR1 is MGHRA and CDR2 is YSYEKL in the germline V gene. Trimming removed 1 base from V and 5 bases from J; junction bases left unmatched: 7. This CDR3 is 18 amino acids long. Here the CDR3 reads CASSQGTSGSVWTGELFF. CDR3 nucleotides: TGCGCCAGCAGCCAAGGGACTAGCGGGAGTGTTTGGACCGGGGAGCTGTTTTTT.

The rearrangement joins TRBV7-2 to TRBJ2-5; D is unclear. There are 15 residues in the CDR3. Trimming removed 3 bases at V and 2 bases at J, with 13 bases between. Germline V gene data show CDR1 as SGHTA and CDR2 as FQGNSA. CDR3 region: CASSFRHERQETQYF. In DNA form, the CDR3 reads TGTGCCAGCAGCTTTCGACACGAACGACAAGAGACCCAGTACTTC.